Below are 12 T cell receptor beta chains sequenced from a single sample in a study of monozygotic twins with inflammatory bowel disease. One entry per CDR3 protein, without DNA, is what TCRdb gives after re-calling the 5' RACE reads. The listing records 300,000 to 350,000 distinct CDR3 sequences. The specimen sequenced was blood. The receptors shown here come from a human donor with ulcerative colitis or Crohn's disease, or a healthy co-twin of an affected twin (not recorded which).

The CDR3 reads CASSLGQAASGRTDTQYF. The V call is TRBV11-1, the J call TRBJ2-3. The CDR3 is made up of 18 amino acids. CDR1 is SGHAT, CDR2 FQDESV, per germline (reference sequence).

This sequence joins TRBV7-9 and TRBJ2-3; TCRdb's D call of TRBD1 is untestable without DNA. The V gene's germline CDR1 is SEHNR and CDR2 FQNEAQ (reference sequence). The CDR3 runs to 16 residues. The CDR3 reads CASSDRDRGVTDTQYF. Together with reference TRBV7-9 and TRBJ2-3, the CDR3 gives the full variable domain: DTGVSQNPRHKITKRGQNVTFRCDPISEHNRLYWYRQTLGQGPEFLTYFQNEAQLEKSRLLSDRFSAERPKGSFSTLEIQRTEQGDSAMYLCASSDRDRGVTDTQYFGPGTRLTVL.

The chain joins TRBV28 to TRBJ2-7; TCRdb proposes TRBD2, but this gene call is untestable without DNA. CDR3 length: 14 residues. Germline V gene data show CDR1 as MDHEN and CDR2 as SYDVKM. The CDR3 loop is CASRLSGKSYEQYF.

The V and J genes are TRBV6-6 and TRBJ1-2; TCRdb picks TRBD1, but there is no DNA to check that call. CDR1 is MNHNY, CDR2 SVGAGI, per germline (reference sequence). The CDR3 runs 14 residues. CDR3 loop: CASSYDPGQSGYTF.

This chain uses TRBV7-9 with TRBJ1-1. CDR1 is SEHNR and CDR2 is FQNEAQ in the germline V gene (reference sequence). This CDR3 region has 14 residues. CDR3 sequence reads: CASGEGRVNTEAFF.

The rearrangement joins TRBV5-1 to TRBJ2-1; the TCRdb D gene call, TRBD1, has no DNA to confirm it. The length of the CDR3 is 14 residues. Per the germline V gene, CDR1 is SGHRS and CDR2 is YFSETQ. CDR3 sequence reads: CASSWGQSVNEQFF.

This CDR3 reads CSAPRTGLSGYNEQFF. V and J are TRBV20-1 and TRBJ2-1; absent DNA, TCRdb's TRBD1 call cannot be checked. Germline-derived CDR1 and CDR2 are DFQATT and SNEGSKA (reference sequence). The CDR3 covers 16 residues.

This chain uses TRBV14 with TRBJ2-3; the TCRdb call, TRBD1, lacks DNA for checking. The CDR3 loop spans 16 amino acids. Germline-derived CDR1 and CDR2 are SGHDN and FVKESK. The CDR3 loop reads CASSQVTGPSTDTQYF.

The CDR3 protein is CASTFGPSRDEQYF. The V and J genes are TRBV5-1 and TRBJ2-7. Per the germline V gene, CDR1 is SGHRS and CDR2 is YFSETQ. There are 14 residues in the CDR3.

The CDR3 sequence is CSAGPGQGNEQYF. The rearrangement uses TRBV20-1 and TRBJ2-7; TCRdb reports TRBD1, a call that lacks DNA to check it against. The germline gives CDR1 DFQATT, CDR2 SNEGSKA (reference sequence). The CDR3 runs 13 residues.

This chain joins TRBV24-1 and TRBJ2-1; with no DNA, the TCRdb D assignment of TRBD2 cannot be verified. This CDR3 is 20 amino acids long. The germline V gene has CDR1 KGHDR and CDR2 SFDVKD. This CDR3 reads CATSDLGLAGGRSSYNEQFF.

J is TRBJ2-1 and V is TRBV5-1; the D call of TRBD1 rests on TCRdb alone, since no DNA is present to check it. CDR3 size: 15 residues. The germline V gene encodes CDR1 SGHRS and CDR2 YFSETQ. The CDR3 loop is CASSLGGGGAGEQFF. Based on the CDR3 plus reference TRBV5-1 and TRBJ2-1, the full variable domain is KAGVTQTPRYLIKTRGQQVTLSCSPISGHRSVSWYQQTPGQGLQFLFEYFSETQRNKGNFPGRFSGRQFSNSRSEMNVSTLELGDSALYLCASSLGGGGAGEQFFGPGTRLTVL.